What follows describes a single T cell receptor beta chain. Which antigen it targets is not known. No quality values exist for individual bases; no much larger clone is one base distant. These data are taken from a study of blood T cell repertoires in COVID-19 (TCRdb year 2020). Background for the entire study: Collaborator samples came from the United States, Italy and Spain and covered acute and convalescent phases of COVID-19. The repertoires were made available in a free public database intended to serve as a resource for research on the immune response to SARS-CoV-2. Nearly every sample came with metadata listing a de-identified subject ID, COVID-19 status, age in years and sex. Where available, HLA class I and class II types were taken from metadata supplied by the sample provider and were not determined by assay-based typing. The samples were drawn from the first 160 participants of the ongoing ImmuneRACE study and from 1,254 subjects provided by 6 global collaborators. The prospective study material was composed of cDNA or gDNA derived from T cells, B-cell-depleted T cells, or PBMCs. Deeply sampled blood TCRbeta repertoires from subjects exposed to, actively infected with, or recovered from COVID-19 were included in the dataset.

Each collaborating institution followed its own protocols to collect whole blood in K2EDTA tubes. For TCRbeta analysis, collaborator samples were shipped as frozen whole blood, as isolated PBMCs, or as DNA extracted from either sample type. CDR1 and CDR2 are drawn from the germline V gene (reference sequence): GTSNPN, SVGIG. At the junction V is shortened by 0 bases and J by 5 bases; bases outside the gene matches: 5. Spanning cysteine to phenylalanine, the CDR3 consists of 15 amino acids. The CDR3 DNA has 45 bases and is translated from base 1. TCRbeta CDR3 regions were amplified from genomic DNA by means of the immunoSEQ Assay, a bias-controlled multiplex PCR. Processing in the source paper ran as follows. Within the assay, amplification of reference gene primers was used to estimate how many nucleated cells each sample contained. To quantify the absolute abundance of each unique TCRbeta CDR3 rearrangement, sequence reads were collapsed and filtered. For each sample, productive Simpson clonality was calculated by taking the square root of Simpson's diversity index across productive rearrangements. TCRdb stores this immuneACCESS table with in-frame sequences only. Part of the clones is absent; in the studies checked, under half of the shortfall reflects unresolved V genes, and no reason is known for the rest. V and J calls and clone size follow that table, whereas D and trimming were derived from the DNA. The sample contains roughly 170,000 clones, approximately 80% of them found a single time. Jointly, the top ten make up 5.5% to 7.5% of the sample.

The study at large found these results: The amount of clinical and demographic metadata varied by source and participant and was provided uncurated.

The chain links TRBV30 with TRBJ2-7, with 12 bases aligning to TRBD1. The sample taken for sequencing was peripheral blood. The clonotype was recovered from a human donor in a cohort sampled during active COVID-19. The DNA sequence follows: TGTGCCTGGAGTGTAGGGGGACAGGGGGCCAACGAGCAGTACTTC. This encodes CAWSVGGQGANEQYF.